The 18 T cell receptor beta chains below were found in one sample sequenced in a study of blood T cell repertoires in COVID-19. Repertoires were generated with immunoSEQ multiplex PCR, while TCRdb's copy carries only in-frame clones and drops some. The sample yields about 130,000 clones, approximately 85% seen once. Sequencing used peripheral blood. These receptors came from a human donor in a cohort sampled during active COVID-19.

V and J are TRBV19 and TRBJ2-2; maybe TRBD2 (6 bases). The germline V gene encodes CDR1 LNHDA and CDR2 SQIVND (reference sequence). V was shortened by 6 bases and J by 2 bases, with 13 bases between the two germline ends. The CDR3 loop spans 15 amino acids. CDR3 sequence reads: CASRRDSRNTGELFF. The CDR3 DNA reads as TGTGCCAGTAGACGGGACTCCCGCAACACCGGGGAGCTGTTTTTT.

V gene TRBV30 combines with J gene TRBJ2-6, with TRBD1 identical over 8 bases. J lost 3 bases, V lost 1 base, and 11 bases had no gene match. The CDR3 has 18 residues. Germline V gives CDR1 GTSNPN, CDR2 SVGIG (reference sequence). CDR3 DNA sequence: TGTGCCTGGAGTGATATCTCAGGGGGCGCCGGTGGGGCCAACGTCCTGACTTTC. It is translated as CAWSDISGGAGGANVLTF.

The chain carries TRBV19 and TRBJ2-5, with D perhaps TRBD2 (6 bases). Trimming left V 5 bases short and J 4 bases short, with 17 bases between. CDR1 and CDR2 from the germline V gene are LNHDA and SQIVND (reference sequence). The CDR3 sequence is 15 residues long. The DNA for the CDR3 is TGTGCCAGTAGTGGAGGGCTAGCGAGTATAGAGACCCAGTACTTC. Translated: CASSGGLASIETQYF.

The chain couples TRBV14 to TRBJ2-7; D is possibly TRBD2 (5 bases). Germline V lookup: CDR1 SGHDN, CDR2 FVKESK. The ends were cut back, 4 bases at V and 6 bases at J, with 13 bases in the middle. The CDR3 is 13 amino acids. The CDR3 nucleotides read TGTGCCAGCAGCCCTAACCGAGGAGGCGAGCAGTACGTC. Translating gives CASSPNRGGEQYV.

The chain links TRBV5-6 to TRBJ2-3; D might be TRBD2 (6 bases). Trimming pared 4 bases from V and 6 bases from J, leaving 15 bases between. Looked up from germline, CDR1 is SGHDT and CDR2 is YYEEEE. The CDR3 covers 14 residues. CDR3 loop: CASSRTLLADTQYF. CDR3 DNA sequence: TGTGCCAGCAGCCGAACCCTTCTAGCGGATACGCAGTATTTT.

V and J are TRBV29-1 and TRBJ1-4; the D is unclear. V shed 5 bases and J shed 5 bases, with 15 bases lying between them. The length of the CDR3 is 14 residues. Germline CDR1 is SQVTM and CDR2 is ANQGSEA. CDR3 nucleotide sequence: TGCAGCGTTCTTGAGGCCATTGACAATGAAAAACTGTTTTTT. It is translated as CSVLEAIDNEKLFF.

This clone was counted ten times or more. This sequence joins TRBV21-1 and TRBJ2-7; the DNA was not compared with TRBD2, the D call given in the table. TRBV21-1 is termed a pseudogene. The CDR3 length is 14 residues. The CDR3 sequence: CAGGVARGGYEQYV. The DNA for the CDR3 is TGTGCCGGGGGGGTGGCGCGAGGCGGCTACGAGCAGTACGTC.

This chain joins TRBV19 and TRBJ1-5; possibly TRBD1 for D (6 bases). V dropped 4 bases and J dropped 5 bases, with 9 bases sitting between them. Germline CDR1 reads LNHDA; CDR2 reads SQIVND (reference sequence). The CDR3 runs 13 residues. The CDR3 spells CASSKGVDQPQHF. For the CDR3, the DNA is TGTGCCAGTAGTAAGGGGGTCGATCAGCCCCAGCATTTT.

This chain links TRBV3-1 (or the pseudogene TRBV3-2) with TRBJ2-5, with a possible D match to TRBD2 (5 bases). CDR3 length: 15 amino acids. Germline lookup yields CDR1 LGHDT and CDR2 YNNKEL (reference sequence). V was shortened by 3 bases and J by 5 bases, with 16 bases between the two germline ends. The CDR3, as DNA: TGTGCCAGCAGCCACCCGGGGATAATGGGGGAGACCCAGTACTTC. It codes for CASSHPGIMGETQYF.

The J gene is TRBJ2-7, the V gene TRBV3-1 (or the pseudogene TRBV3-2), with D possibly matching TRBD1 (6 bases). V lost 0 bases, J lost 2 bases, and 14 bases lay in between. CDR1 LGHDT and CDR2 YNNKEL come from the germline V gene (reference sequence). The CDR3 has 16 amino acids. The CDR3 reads CASSQDRQDPAYEQYV. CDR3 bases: TGTGCCAGCAGCCAAGATAGACAGGATCCGGCCTACGAGCAGTACGTC.

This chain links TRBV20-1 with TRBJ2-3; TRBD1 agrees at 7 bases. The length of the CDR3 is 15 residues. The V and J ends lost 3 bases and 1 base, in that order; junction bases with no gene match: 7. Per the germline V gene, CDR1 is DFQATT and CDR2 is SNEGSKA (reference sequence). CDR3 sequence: CSASVGTVGTDTQYF. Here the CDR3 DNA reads TGCAGTGCTAGTGTAGGGACAGTAGGCACAGATACGCAGTATTTT.

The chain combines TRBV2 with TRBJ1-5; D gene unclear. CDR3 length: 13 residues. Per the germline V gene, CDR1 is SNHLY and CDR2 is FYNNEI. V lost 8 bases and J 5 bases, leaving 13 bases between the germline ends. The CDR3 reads CASLINGDQPQHF. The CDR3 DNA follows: TGTGCCAGCCTCATTAACGGGGATCAGCCCCAGCATTTT.

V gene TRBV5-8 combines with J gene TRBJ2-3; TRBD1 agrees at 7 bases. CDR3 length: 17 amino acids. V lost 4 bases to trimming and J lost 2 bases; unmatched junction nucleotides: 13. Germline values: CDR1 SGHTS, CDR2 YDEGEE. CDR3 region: CASSPETTGPATDTQYF. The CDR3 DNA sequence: TGTGCCAGCAGCCCGGAAACGACAGGGCCGGCCACAGATACGCAGTATTTT.

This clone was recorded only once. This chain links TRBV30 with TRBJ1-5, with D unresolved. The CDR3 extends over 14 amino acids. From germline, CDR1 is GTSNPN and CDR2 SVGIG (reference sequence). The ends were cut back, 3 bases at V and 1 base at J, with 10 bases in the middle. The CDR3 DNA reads TGTGCCTGGAGGGTTGGGCAGAGCAATCAGCCCCAGCATTTT. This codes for CAWRVGQSNQPQHF.

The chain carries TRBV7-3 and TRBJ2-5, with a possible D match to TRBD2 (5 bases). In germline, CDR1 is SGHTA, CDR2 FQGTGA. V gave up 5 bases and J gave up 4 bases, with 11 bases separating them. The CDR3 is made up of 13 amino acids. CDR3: CASSLGVGETQYF. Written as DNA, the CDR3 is TGTGCCAGCAGCCTCGGGGTCGGAGAGACCCAGTACTTC.

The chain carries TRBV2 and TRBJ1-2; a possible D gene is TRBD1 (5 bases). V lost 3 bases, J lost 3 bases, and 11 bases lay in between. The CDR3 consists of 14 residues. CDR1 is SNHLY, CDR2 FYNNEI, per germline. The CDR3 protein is CASSDGGSYYGYTF. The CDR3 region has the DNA TGTGCCAGCAGTGATGGGGGGAGTTACTATGGCTACACCTTC. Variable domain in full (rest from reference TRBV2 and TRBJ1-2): EPEVTQTPSHQVTQMGQEVILRCVPISNHLYFYWYRQILGQKVEFLVSFYNNEISEKSEIFDDQFSVERPDGSNFTLKIRSTKLEDSAMYFCASSDGGSYYGYTFGSGTRLTVV.

In nucleotides, the CDR3 is TGTGCCAGCAGTTACGGGGGGGGCCCGGGGGAGACCCAGTACTTC. As protein: CASSYGGGPGETQYF. The V and J genes are TRBV6-5 and TRBJ2-5; D is perhaps TRBD2 (7 bases). The V gene lost 2 bases and the J gene lost 5 bases, with 15 bases spanning the gap. In germline, CDR1 is MNHEY, CDR2 SVGAGI. This CDR3 spans 15 amino acids.

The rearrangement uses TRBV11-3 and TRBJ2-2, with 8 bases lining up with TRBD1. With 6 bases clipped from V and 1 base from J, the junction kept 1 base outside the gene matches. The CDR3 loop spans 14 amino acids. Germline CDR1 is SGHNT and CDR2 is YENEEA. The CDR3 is CASRQGVNTGELFF. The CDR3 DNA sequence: TGTGCCAGCAGACAGGGGGTGAACACCGGGGAGCTGTTTTTT.